This TCR beta chain was found in a study of blood T cell repertoires in COVID-19. Study context: Acute-phase and convalescent COVID-19 samples originated in the United States, Italy and Spain. Sources were T cells, B-cell-depleted T cells, or PBMCs; the material itself was cDNA or gDNA.

Across under 25 US areas, participants ranged in age from roughly 18 to 89 years. From germline, CDR1 is SGHTA and CDR2 FQGNSA. V was pared by 4 bases and J by 4 bases, with 12 bases between. The CDR3 totals 14 residues. This clone appeared a few times. TCRdb's table, derived via immunoSEQ multiplex PCR, lists solely in-frame clones and lacks some. The sample includes some 270,000 clones, about four fifths of them seen just once. The TCR sequence derives from a man between 45 and 60 years old who had recovered from COVID-19. The V call is TRBV7-2, the J call TRBJ2-3; D is possibly TRBD2 (5 bases). Sequenced sample: PBMCs or T cells enriched from blood (not recorded which). CDR3 sequence reads: CASSSSRTSDTQYF. In DNA, the CDR3 is TGTGCCAGCAGCTCCTCCAGGACTTCAGATACGCAGTATTTT.